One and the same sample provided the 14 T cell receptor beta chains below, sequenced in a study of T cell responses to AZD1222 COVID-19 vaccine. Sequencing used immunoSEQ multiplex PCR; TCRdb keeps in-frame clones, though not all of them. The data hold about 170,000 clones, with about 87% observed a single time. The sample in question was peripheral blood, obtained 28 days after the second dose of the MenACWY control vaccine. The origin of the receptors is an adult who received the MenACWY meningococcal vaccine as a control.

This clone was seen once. As DNA, the CDR3 is TGTGCCAGCAGCCGGGACAGTAATTCACCCCTCCACTTT. The encoded protein is CASSRDSNSPLHF. The chain is built from TRBV3-1 (or the pseudogene TRBV3-2) and TRBJ1-6, with 7 bases that match TRBD1. The CDR3 totals 13 residues. V was pared by 4 bases and J by 6 bases, with 0 bases of the junction left unmatched. Germline assignment: CDR1 LGHDT and CDR2 YNNKEL (reference sequence).

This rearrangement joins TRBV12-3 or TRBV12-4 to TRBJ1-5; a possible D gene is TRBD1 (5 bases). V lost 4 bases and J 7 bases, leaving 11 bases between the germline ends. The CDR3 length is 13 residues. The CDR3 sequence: CASSYEGQQPQHF. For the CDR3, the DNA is TGTGCCAGCAGTTACGAGGGGCAACAGCCCCAGCATTTT.

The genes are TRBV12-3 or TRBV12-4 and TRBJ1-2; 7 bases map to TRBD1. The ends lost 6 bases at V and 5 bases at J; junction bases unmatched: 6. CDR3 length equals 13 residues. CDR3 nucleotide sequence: TGTGCCAGCAGCCTGGACAGGCGATATGGCTACACCTTC. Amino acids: CASSLDRRYGYTF.

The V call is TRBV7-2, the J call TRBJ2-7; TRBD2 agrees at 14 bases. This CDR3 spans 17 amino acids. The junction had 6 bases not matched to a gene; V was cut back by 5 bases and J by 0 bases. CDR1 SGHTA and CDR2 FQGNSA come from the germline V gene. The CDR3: CASSLRLAGGTSYEQYF. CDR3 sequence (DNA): TGTGCCAGCAGCCTACGACTAGCGGGAGGGACCTCCTACGAGCAGTACTTC.

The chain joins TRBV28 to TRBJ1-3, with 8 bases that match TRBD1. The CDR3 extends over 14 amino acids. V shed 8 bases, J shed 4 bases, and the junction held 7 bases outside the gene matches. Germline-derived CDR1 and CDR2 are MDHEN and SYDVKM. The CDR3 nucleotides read TGTGCCAGCCGAATGGACAGGGCCGGAAACACCATATATTTT. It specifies CASRMDRAGNTIYF. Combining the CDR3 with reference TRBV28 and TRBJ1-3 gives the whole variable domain DVKVTQSSRYLVKRTGEKVFLECVQDMDHENMFWYRQDPGLGLRLIYFSYDVKMKEKGDIPEGYSVSREKKERFSLILESASTNQTSMYLCASRMDRAGNTIYFGEGSWLTVV.

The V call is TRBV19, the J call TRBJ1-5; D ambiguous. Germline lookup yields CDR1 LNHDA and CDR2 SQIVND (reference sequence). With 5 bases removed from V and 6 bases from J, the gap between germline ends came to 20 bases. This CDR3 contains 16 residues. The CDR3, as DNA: TGTGCCAGTAGTTTCCGGGAAGATCAAATTGGTCAGCCCCAGCATTTT. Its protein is CASSFREDQIGQPQHF.

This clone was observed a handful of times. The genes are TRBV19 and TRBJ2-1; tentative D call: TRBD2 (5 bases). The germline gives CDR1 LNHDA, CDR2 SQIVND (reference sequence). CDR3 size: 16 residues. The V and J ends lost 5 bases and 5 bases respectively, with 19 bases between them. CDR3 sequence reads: CASSHVSVGSHNEQFF. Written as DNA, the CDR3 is TGTGCCAGTAGTCACGTCTCCGTAGGGAGCCACAATGAGCAGTTCTTC.

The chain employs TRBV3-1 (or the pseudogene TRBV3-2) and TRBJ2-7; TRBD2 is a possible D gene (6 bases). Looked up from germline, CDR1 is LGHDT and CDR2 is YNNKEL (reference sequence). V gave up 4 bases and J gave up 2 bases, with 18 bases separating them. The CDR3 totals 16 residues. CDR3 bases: TGTGCCAGCAGCCCGCCCCGTAGCGGAGGAACCTACGAGCAGTACTTC. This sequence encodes CASSPPRSGGTYEQYF.

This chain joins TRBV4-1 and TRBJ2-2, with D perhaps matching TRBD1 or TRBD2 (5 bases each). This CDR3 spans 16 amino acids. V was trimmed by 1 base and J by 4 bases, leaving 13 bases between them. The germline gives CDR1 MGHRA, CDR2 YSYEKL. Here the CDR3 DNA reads TGCGCCAGCAGCCAAGCTTGGGGGATCGGCACCGGGGAGCTGTTTTTT. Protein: CASSQAWGIGTGELFF.

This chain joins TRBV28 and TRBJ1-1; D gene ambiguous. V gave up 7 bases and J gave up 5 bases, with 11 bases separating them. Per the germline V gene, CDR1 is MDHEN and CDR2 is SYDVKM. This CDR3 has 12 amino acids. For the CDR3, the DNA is TGTGCCAGCACCCAACGGGAAACTGAAGCTTTCTTT. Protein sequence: CASTQRETEAFF.

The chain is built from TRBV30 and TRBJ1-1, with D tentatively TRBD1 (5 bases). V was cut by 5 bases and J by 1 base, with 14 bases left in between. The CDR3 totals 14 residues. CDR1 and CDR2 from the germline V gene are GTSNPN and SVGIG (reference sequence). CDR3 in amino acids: CAWRGSRRNTEAFF. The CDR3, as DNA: TGTGCCTGGCGGGGGAGCAGGAGGAACACTGAAGCTTTCTTT.

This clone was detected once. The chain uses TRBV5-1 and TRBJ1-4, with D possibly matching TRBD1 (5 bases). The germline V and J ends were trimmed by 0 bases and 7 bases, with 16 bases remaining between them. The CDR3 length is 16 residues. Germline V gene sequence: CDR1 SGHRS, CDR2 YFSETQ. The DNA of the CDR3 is TGCGCCAGCAGCTTGGGGACGGCTGGGGGAGGTGAAAAACTGTTTTTT. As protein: CASSLGTAGGGEKLFF.

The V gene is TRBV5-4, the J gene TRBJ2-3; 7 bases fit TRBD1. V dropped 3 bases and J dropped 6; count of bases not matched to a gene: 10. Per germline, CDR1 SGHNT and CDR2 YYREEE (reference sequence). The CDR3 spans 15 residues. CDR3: CASSSTGPLKDTQYF. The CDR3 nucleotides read TGTGCCAGCAGCTCGACAGGGCCCCTCAAGGATACGCAGTATTTT.

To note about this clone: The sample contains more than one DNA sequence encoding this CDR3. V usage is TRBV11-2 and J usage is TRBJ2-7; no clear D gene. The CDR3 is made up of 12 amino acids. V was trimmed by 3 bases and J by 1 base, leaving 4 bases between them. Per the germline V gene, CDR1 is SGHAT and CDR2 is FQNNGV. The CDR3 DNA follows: TGTGCCAGCAGCTTTTCGTCCTACGAGCAGTACTTC. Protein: CASSFSSYEQYF.